The 5 T cell receptor beta chains below were found in one sample sequenced in a study of PD-1 blockade in classical Hodgkin lymphoma (dated by TCRdb to between 2020 and 2021). The time point tag for this specimen amounts to: cycle 1 day 1 (C1D1), immediately before nivolumab initiation. Every trial patient had relapsed after autologous stem cell transplantation, and cohorts A, B and C differed in prior brentuximab vedotin exposure. The library was obtained by the immunoSEQ multiplex PCR assay. TCRdb mirrors the immuneACCESS table, restricted to in-frame sequences. Some clones are absent from its copies; in checked studies, under half trace to an unresolved V gene, and the reason for the others is unknown. This sample lists about 40,000 clones; about 71% were detected once. Less than 4% of the sample lies in the top ten. The material was peripheral blood mononuclear cells (PBMCs), obtained at baseline. The receptor set was obtained from a human donor with classical Hodgkin lymphoma.

The CDR3: CASSLSGVNTEAFF. The CDR3 DNA reads TGTGCCAGCAGCTTATCGGGGGTGAACACTGAAGCTTTCTTT. This chain joins TRBV7-6 and TRBJ1-1, with TRBD1 as a possible D gene (5 bases). Per germline, CDR1 SGHVS and CDR2 FNYEAQ. V gave up 2 bases and J gave up 0 bases, with 7 bases separating them. The CDR3 sequence is 14 residues long. Supplemented by reference TRBV7-6 and TRBJ1-1, the full variable domain reads GAGVSQSPRYKVTKRGQDVALRCDPISGHVSLYWYRQALGQGPEFLTYFNYEAQQDKSGLPNDRFSAERPEGSISTLTIQRTEQRDSAMYRCASSLSGVNTEAFFGQGTRLTVV.

V gene TRBV5-8 combines with J gene TRBJ1-1, with unresolved D. The CDR3 has 13 residues. V gave up 1 base and J gave up 4 bases, with 8 bases separating them. Germline assignment: CDR1 SGHTS and CDR2 YDEGEE. The CDR3 region is CASSLHLSTEAFF. The CDR3, as DNA: TGTGCCAGCAGCTTGCATTTAAGCACTGAAGCTTTCTTT.

On this clone itself: One junction end does not reproduce the germline sequence, and a read error may be involved. The chain joins TRBV7-7 to TRBJ2-5; 7 bases map to TRBD2. The CDR3 spans 15 residues. Germline V gives CDR1 SSHAT, CDR2 FNYEAQ (reference sequence). The CDR3 DNA follows: TGTGCTAGCAGCTTAGCGGGCGCAGGGCAAGAGACCCAGTACTTC. Amino acid sequence: CASSLAGAGQETQYF.

The rearrangement uses TRBV19 and TRBJ2-2; either TRBD1 or TRBD2 may supply D (5 bases each). In germline, CDR1 is LNHDA, CDR2 SQIVND (reference sequence). CDR3 size: 13 residues. With 8 bases removed from V and 2 bases from J, the gap between germline ends came to 9 bases. CDR3 protein: CASGGANTGELFF. The CDR3 coding sequence is TGTGCCAGTGGGGGAGCTAACACCGGGGAGCTGTTTTTT. Full variable domain (missing parts from reference TRBV19 and TRBJ2-2): DGGITQSPKYLFRKEGQNVTLSCEQNLNHDAMYWYRQDPGQGLRLIYYSQIVNDFQKGDIAEGYSVSREKKESFPLTVTSAQKNPTAFYLCASGGANTGELFFGEGSRLTVL.

V gene TRBV30 combines with J gene TRBJ1-5; D is unclear. This CDR3 comprises 13 residues. The germline gives CDR1 GTSNPN, CDR2 SVGIG (reference sequence). V lost 1 base and J 0 bases, leaving 4 bases between the germline ends. CDR3 in amino acids: CAWSEDSNQPQHF. The CDR3 DNA reads as TGTGCCTGGAGTGAGGATAGCAATCAGCCCCAGCATTTT.